This TCR beta chain is from a study of T cell changes during pregnancy in multiple sclerosis. The protocol was immunoSEQ multiplex PCR, while the TCRdb copy is restricted to in-frame clones and leaves out a portion. Seen here are around 60,000 clones, around 93% observed once, and the top ten hold 1.8%. The germline gives CDR1 SNHLY, CDR2 FYNNEI. There are 14 residues in the CDR3. Losses at the gene ends were 4 bases for V and 2 bases for J; bases not matched to a gene: 4. In its sample, this clone was seen once. This receptor was taken from a female donor with multiple sclerosis, enrolled in a pregnancy study. The chain combines TRBV2 with TRBJ2-7, with 8 bases identical to TRBD2. Sequencing used peripheral blood, obtained after pregnancy. The DNA for the CDR3 is TGTGCCAGCAGTGGTAGCGGGACGGCCTACGAGCAGTACTTC. This sequence encodes CASSGSGTAYEQYF.